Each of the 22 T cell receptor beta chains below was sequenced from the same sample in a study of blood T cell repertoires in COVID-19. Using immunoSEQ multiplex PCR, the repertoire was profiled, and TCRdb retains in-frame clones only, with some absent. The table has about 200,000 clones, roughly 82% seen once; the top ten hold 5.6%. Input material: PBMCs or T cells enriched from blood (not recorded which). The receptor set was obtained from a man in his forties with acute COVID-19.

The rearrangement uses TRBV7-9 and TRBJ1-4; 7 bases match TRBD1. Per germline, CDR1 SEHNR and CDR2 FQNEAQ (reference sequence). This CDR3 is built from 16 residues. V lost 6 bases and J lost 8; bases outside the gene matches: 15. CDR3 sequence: CASSSGFRDRNEKLFF. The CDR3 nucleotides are TGTGCCAGCAGTTCAGGCTTCCGGGACAGAAACGAAAAACTGTTTTTT.

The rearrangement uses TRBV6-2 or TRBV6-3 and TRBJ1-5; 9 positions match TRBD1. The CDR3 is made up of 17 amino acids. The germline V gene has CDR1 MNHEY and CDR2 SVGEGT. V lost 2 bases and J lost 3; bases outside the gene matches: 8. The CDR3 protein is CASSYRPGQGPNQPQHF. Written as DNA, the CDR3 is TGTGCCAGCAGTTACCGACCGGGACAGGGCCCCAATCAGCCCCAGCATTTT.

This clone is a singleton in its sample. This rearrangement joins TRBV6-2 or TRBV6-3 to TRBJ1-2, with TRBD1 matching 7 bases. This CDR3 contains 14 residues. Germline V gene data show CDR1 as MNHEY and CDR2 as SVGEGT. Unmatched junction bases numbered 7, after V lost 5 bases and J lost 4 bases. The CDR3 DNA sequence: TGTGCCAGCAGTAAATACGGACAGGCCTATGGCTACACCTTC. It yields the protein CASSKYGQAYGYTF.

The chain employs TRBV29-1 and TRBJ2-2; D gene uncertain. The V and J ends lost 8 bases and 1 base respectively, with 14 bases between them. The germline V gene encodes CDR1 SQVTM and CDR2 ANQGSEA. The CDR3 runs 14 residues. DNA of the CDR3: TGCAGCCCGAGACTTCCCCAGAACACCGGGGAGCTGTTTTTT. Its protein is CSPRLPQNTGELFF.

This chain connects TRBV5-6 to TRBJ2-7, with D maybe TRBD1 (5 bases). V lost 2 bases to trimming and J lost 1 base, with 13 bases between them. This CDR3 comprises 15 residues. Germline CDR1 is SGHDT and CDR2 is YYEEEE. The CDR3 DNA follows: TGTGCCAGCAGCTTATTAGGGGCTCGGTCCTACGAGCAGTACTTC. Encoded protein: CASSLLGARSYEQYF.

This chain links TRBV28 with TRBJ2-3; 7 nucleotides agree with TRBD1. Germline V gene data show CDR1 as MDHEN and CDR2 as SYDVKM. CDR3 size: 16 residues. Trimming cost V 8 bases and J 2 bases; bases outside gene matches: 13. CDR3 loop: CASASGGSGNTDTQYF. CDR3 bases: TGTGCCAGCGCCTCAGGGGGTTCGGGGAACACAGATACGCAGTATTTT.

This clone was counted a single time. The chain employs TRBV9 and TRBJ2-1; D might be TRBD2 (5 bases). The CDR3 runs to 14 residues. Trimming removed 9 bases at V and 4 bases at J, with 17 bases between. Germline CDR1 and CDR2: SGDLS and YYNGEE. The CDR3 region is CAMTPADDYNEQFF. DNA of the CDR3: TGTGCCATGACCCCAGCGGACGATTACAATGAGCAGTTCTTC. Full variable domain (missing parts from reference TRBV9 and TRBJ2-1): DSGVTQTPKHLITATGQRVTLRCSPRSGDLSVYWYQQSLDQGLQFLIQYYNGEERAKGNILERFSAQQFPDLHSELNLSSLELGDSALYFCAMTPADDYNEQFFGPGTRLTVL.

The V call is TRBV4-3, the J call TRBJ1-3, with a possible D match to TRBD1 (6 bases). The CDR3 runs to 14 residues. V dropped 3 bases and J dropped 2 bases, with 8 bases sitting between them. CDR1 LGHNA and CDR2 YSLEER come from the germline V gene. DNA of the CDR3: TGCGCCAGCAGCCATAGGGGGACTGGAAACACCATATATTTT. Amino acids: CASSHRGTGNTIYF.

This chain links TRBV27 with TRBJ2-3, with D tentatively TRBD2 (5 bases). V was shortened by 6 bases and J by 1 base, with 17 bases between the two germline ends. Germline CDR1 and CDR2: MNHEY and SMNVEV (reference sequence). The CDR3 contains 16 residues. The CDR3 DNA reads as TGTGCCAGCAGCCCCCCTACTAGTCTACGCACAGATACGCAGTATTTT. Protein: CASSPPTSLRTDTQYF.

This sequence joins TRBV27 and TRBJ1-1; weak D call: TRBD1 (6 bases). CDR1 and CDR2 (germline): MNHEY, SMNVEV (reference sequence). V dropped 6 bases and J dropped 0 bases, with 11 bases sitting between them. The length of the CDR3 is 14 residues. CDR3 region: CASSLQGLNTEAFF. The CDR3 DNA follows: TGTGCCAGCAGCCTACAGGGATTGAACACTGAAGCTTTCTTT.

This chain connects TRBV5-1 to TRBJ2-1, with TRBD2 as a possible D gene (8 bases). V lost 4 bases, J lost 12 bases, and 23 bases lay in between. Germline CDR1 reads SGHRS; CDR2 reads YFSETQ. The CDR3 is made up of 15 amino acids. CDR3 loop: CASSLQTSAPGGQFF. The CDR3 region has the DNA TGCGCCAGCAGCCTGCAGACTAGCGCCCCAGGGGGGCAGTTCTTC.

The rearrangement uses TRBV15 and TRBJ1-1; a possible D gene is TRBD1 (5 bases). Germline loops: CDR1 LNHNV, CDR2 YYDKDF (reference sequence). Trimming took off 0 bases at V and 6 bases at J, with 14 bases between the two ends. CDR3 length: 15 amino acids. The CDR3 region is CATSRDIGGAAEAFF. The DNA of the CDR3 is TGTGCCACCAGCAGAGATATAGGAGGGGCTGCTGAAGCTTTCTTT.

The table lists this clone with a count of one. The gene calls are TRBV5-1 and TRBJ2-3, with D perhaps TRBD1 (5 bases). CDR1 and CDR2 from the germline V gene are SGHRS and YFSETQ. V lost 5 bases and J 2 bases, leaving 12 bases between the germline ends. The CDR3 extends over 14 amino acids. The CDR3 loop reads CASRISRDTDTQYF. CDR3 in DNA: TGCGCCAGCAGAATCTCCAGGGACACAGATACGCAGTATTTT.

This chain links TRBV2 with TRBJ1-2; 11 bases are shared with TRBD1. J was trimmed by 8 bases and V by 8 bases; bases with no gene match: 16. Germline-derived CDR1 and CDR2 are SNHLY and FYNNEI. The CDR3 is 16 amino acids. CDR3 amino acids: CASGEGQGVSARGYTF. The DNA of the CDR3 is TGTGCCAGCGGAGAGGGACAGGGGGTGTCTGCTCGCGGCTACACCTTC. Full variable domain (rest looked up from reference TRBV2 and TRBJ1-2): EPEVTQTPSHQVTQMGQEVILRCVPISNHLYFYWYRQILGQKVEFLVSFYNNEISEKSEIFDDQFSVERPDGSNFTLKIRSTKLEDSAMYFCASGEGQGVSARGYTFGSGTRLTVV.

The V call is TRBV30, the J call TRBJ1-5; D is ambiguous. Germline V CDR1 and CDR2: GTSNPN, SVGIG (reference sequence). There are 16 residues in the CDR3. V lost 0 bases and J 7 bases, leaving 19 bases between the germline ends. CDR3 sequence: CAWSVRTLAFRQPQHF. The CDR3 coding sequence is TGTGCCTGGAGTGTACGAACACTAGCTTTCCGGCAGCCCCAGCATTTT.

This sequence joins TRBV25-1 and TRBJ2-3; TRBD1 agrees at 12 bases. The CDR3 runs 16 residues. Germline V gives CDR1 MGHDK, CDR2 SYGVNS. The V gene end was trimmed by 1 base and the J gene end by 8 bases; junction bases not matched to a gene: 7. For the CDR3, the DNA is TGTGCCAGCAGTGAATCCCCGGGACAGGGGGCGGCTACGCAGTATTTT. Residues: CASSESPGQGAATQYF.

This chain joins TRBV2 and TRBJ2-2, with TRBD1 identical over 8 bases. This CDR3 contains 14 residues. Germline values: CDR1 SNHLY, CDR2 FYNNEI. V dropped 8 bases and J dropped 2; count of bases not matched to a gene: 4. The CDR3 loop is CASYRGSNTGELFF. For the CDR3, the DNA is TGTGCCAGCTACAGGGGGTCCAACACCGGGGAGCTGTTTTTT.

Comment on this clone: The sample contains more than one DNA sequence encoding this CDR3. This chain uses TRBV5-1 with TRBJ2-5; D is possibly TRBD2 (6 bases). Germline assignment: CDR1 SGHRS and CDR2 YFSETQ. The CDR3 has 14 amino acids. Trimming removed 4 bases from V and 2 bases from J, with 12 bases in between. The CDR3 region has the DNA TGCGCCAGCAGCCTCGTAGCGGATCAAGAGACCCAGTACTTC. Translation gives CASSLVADQETQYF.

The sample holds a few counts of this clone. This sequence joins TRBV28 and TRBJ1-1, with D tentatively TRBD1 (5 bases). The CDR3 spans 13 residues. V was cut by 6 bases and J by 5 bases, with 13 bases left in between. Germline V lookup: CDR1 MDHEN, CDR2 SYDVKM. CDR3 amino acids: CASRLGGRTEAFF. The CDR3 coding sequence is TGTGCCAGCAGGCTGGGGGGAAGAACTGAAGCTTTCTTT.

For the CDR3, the DNA is TGTGCCAGCAGTTTAACTAGCGGGAACGAGCAGTACTTC. Protein: CASSLTSGNEQYF. This chain connects TRBV6-5 to TRBJ2-7, with 10 nucleotides matching TRBD2. V lost 4 bases and J lost 5; bases outside the gene matches: 2. Germline CDR1 MNHEY, CDR2 SVGAGI. This CDR3 is built from 13 residues.

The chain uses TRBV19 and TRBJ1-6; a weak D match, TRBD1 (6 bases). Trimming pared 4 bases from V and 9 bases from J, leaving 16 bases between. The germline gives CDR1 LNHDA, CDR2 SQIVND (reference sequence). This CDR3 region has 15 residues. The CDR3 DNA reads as TGTGCCAGTAGTACGATCACAGGGTGGGGTTCACCCCTCCACTTT. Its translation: CASSTITGWGSPLHF. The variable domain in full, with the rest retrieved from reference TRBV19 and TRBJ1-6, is DGGITQSPKYLFRKEGQNVTLSCEQNLNHDAMYWYRQDPGQGLRLIYYSQIVNDFQKGDIAEGYSVSREKKESFPLTVTSAQKNPTAFYLCASSTITGWGSPLHFGNGTRLTVT.

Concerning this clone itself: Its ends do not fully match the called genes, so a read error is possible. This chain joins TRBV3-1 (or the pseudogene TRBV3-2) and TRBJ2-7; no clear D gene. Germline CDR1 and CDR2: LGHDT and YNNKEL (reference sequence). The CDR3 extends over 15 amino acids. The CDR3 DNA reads TGTGCCAGCAGCCAAGATATAGGATCGGCGAGACTGCCCCATTTC. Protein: CASSQDIGSARLPHF.